The present entry profiles one T cell receptor beta chain with its context. Its antigen is still unknown. The authors incorporated unique molecular identifiers into the TCR beta cDNA libraries. Roughly 450,000 cDNA molecules were recovered from an input of about 0.85 to 11 million T cells. TCRdb independently ran MiXCR on the PCR reads; one entry per CDR3 protein. The repertoire has fewer than 900,000 distinct CDR3 sequences, 35% to 55% of them found once; the top ten carry just under 5%. Per germline, CDR1 SGHTA and CDR2 FQGNSA. CDR3 length: 16 residues. This record comes from a study of post-analysis software for immune sequencing data. Overall study context: Multiple sclerosis in the patients followed relapsing-remitting, secondary progressive and progressive-relapsing courses.

The study, taken as a whole, reports: Normalized Chao1 diversity in multiple sclerosis patients fell significantly below that of controls. Relative to controls, patients had 5 or 6 TRBV segments at higher frequency, with TRBV5-6, TRBV5-1 and TRBV20-1 among these.

V and J are TRBV7-2 and TRBJ2-7; D not certain. The end of the DNA fits TRBJ2-4 better, so the J call may be wrong. This TCR was recovered from a girl aged 10-17 years with multiple sclerosis. Sample: blood. The CDR3 region has the DNA TGTGCCAGCAGCTTAACGGCGGAGCGATCCTCTGACATTCAGTACTTC. It codes for CASSLTAERSSDIQYF.